Below, 31 T cell receptor beta chains from the same sample are listed, as sequenced in a study of blood T cell repertoires in COVID-19. The assay was immunoSEQ multiplex PCR, and TCRdb's table has in-frame clones only and misses some. The table has more than 250,000 clones, 86% seen once. Sequences were obtained from peripheral blood. The receptors here all came from a man in his late teens or twenties with active or convalescent COVID-19.

The CDR3 is CASSQPQGGPETQYF. In DNA, the CDR3 is TGTGCCAGCAGTCAACCTCAGGGAGGTCCAGAGACCCAGTACTTC. The chain employs TRBV28 and TRBJ2-5; D possibly corresponds to TRBD2 (6 bases). Germline-derived CDR1 and CDR2 are MDHEN and SYDVKM. Trimming shortened V by 5 bases and J by 4 bases, and 17 bases separated the two germline ends. CDR3 length equals 15 residues.

This rearrangement joins TRBV6-7 to TRBJ2-7, with D uncertain. TRBV6-7 is marked as an open reading frame, function uncertain. The ends were cut back, 0 bases at V and 3 bases at J, with 9 bases in the middle. The CDR3 sequence is 14 residues long. In DNA form, the CDR3 reads TGTGCCAGCAGTTACTCGGGTACAGTCTACGAGCAGTACTTC. It specifies CASSYSGTVYEQYF.

The chain carries TRBV27 and TRBJ1-1; possibly TRBD1 for D (6 bases). The germline gives CDR1 MNHEY, CDR2 SMNVEV (reference sequence). V lost 8 bases, J lost 5 bases, and 12 bases lay in between. This CDR3 spans 12 amino acids. CDR3 sequence reads: CASGTGPTEAFF. The CDR3 DNA is TGTGCCAGCGGAACAGGGCCAACTGAAGCTTTCTTT.

V gene TRBV9 combines with J gene TRBJ2-7, with D possibly matching TRBD2 (5 bases). Trimming shortened V by 5 bases and J by 0 bases, and 15 bases separated the two germline ends. The CDR3 has 15 amino acids. The V gene's germline CDR1 is SGDLS and CDR2 YYNGEE. The CDR3, as DNA: TGTGCCAGCAGTGCGAGGGAATCCCCCTCCTACGAGCAGTACTTC. As protein: CASSARESPSYEQYF.

The chain employs TRBV19 and TRBJ1-2; possibly TRBD1 for D (5 bases). This CDR3 contains 14 residues. Germline V lookup: CDR1 LNHDA, CDR2 SQIVND (reference sequence). Trimming left V 0 bases short and J 2 bases short, with 7 bases between. CDR3 sequence (DNA): TGTGCCAGTAGTATAGACAGGGCCAACTATGGCTACACCTTC. Amino acid sequence: CASSIDRANYGYTF.

This chain connects TRBV19 to TRBJ1-5; tentatively, D is TRBD1 (5 bases). From germline, CDR1 is LNHDA and CDR2 SQIVND (reference sequence). CDR3 length equals 13 residues. Trimming took 6 bases from V and 4 from J, leaving 10 bases between them. For the CDR3, the DNA is TGTGCCAGTAGCGACAGTCTTAATCAGCCCCAGCATTTT. Translation: CASSDSLNQPQHF.

The genes are TRBV24-1 and TRBJ1-2; TRBD1 matches at 8 bases. The CDR3 runs 15 residues. CDR1 and CDR2 from the germline V gene are KGHDR and SFDVKD. V lost 2 bases and J lost 7; bases outside the gene matches: 8. The CDR3 loop is CATSDSLGTGFGYTF. CDR3 DNA: TGTGCCACCAGTGATTCTCTAGGGACAGGCTTTGGCTACACCTTC.

The CDR3 DNA sequence: TGTGCCAGCAGATCTCTAGGGCTAGCGGGAGTTTCCGGGGAGCTGTTTTTT. As protein: CASRSLGLAGVSGELFF. The J gene is TRBJ2-2, the V gene TRBV5-6; 10 bases agree with TRBD2. Per germline, CDR1 SGHDT and CDR2 YYEEEE. This CDR3 is built from 17 residues. Trimming removed 5 bases from V and 6 bases from J; junction bases left unmatched: 13.

The chain employs TRBV30 and TRBJ1-2; D call uncertain. The CDR3 runs 12 residues. CDR1 GTSNPN and CDR2 SVGIG come from the germline V gene (reference sequence). Trimming removed 4 bases from V and 3 bases from J, with 9 bases in between. The CDR3 spells CAWTRGDYGYTF. The CDR3 DNA is TGTGCCTGGACCCGCGGGGACTATGGCTACACCTTC.

The chain is built from TRBV7-9 and TRBJ2-1; TRBD2 aligns across 7 bases. V shed 5 bases and J 5 bases; nucleotides not matched to a gene: 9. Germline values: CDR1 SEHNR, CDR2 FQNEAQ (reference sequence). The CDR3 length is 15 residues. The CDR3 is CASSQWGGGNNEQFF. The CDR3 DNA reads as TGTGCCAGCAGCCAATGGGGGGGAGGCAACAATGAGCAGTTCTTC. The whole variable domain, filled in from reference TRBV7-9 and TRBJ2-1, reads DTGVSQNPRHKITKRGQNVTFRCDPISEHNRLYWYRQTLGQGPEFLTYFQNEAQLEKSRLLSDRFSAERPKGSFSTLEIQRTEQGDSAMYLCASSQWGGGNNEQFFGPGTRLTVL.

V usage is TRBV2 and J usage is TRBJ1-5; weak D call: TRBD1 (5 bases). CDR3 length equals 12 residues. V was shortened by 7 bases and J by 7 bases, with 11 bases between the two germline ends. Germline CDR1 reads SNHLY; CDR2 reads FYNNEI. CDR3 coding DNA: TGTGCCAGCAATCGGGGGGGGCAGCCCCAGCATTTT. This encodes CASNRGGQPQHF.

The rearrangement joins TRBV28 to TRBJ1-1, with D perhaps matching TRBD1 (5 bases). The V end was cut by 8 bases, the J end by 5 bases, with 12 bases between. Germline V gene lookup returns CDR1 MDHEN and CDR2 SYDVKM. The CDR3 spans 12 residues. CDR3 loop: CASVGGVTEAFF. The CDR3 bases are TGTGCCAGCGTTGGGGGGGTAACTGAAGCTTTCTTT.

The chain has TRBV5-3 and TRBJ1-4; unclear D gene. TRBV5-3 is classed as an ORF, of uncertain function. V was clipped by 2 bases and J by 1 base, with 3 bases between them. The CDR3 is 13 residues long. CDR3 in DNA: TGTGCCAGAAGCTTTAGAACTAATGAAAAACTGTTTTTT. Its translation: CARSFRTNEKLFF.

The chain combines TRBV6-6 with TRBJ2-7; possible D gene TRBD1, 6 bases. Trimming shortened V by 10 bases and J by 2 bases, and 24 bases separated the two germline ends. The CDR3 is 16 amino acids. Germline V gene lookup returns CDR1 MNHNY and CDR2 SVGAGI (reference sequence). DNA for the CDR3: TGTGCCACCTCATTTGGGGCCACGACAGGCACCTACGAGCAGTACTTC. Its protein product is CATSFGATTGTYEQYF.

This chain joins TRBV7-2 and TRBJ2-7; D remains unclear. Trimming shortened V by 4 bases and J by 0 bases, and 7 bases separated the two germline ends. The germline gives CDR1 SGHTA, CDR2 FQGNSA. The CDR3 covers 13 residues. The CDR3 reads CASSSQISYEQYF. The CDR3 DNA follows: TGTGCCAGCAGCTCACAGATCTCCTACGAGCAGTACTTC.

This clone was picked up a small number of times. The rearrangement joins TRBV5-4 to TRBJ2-7; TRBD2 matches 8 bases. Per the germline V gene, CDR1 is SGHNT and CDR2 is YYREEE (reference sequence). J gave up 6 bases and V 4 bases, and 6 bases lay outside the gene matches. CDR3 length: 13 residues. The chain's CDR3 is CASSPLTSGEQYF. CDR3 DNA sequence: TGTGCCAGCAGCCCGCTAACTAGCGGCGAGCAGTACTTC.

The chain carries TRBV4-1 and TRBJ2-7; 8 nucleotides match TRBD2. Germline V gene sequence: CDR1 MGHRA, CDR2 YSYEKL. V trimming: 2 bases; J trimming: 3 bases; junction bases outside the gene matches: 6. CDR3 length: 15 amino acids. The CDR3 region is CASSQFLAGDYEQYF. CDR3 DNA: TGCGCCAGCAGCCAATTTCTAGCGGGTGACTACGAGCAGTACTTC.

The gene calls are TRBV28 and TRBJ2-2; D gene uncertain. The CDR3 extends over 16 amino acids. The V gene lost 6 bases and the J gene lost 7 bases, with 21 bases spanning the gap. CDR1 and CDR2 (germline): MDHEN, SYDVKM. As DNA, the CDR3 is TGTGCCAGCAGCACCCCCCGCGCCGATAAAGACGGGGAGCTGTTTTTT. This translates into CASSTPRADKDGELFF.

The rearrangement links TRBV6-5 to TRBJ2-7, with a possible D match to TRBD1 (5 bases). The CDR3 loop spans 13 amino acids. The V gene lost 6 bases and the J gene lost 0 bases, with 9 bases spanning the gap. Germline V gene sequence: CDR1 MNHEY, CDR2 SVGAGI. The CDR3 reads CASRQDSSYEQYF. The CDR3 DNA follows: TGTGCCAGCAGGCAAGACAGCTCCTACGAGCAGTACTTC.

This clone is a singleton in its sample. The J gene is TRBJ1-4, the V gene TRBV6-1, with 8 nucleotides matching TRBD1. The CDR3 consists of 14 residues. The J segment lost 8 bases and the V segment lost 1 base, leaving 3 bases of the junction unmatched. CDR1 is MNHNS, CDR2 SASEGT, per germline. DNA for the CDR3: TGTGCCAGCAGTGAAGGGACAGGGCGCGAAAAACTGTTTTTT. This translates into CASSEGTGREKLFF.

V and J are TRBV5-6 and TRBJ1-2; unclear D gene. Deletions cut 0 bases from V and 4 bases from J, with 13 bases between. CDR1 and CDR2 (germline): SGHDT, YYEEEE. The CDR3 consists of 15 residues. The CDR3 region has the DNA TGTGCCAGCAGCTTGGCCGGGAGGGATTTCTATGGCTACACCTTC. It translates to CASSLAGRDFYGYTF.

The chain uses TRBV11-1 and TRBJ2-3; D is perhaps TRBD2 (6 bases). Germline CDR1 is SGHAT and CDR2 is FQDESV (reference sequence). Trimming took 3 bases from V and 0 from J, leaving 13 bases between them. CDR3 length: 16 residues. The chain's CDR3 is CASSFEPGLSTDTQYF. As DNA, the CDR3 is TGTGCCAGCAGCTTTGAACCGGGACTGAGCACAGATACGCAGTATTTT.

The chain uses TRBV12-3 or TRBV12-4 and TRBJ1-2, with 9 bases lining up with TRBD1. The CDR3 sequence is 13 residues long. V gave up 5 bases and J gave up 4 bases; unmatched junction bases: 2. The CDR3 reads CASSQTGGYGYTF. DNA of the CDR3: TGTGCCAGCAGTCAGACAGGGGGCTATGGCTACACCTTC.

This clone has a single count. V and J are TRBV4-1 and TRBJ1-4; D is perhaps TRBD1 (6 bases). The CDR3 is 17 residues long. Trimming pared 1 base from V and 7 bases from J, leaving 19 bases between. CDR1 and CDR2 (germline): MGHRA, YSYEKL. The CDR3 region has the DNA TGCGCCAGCAGCCAAGGTATACAGGGAACACACGCTGAAAAACTGTTTTTT. Its protein product is CASSQGIQGTHAEKLFF.

CDR3 sequence: CASSYEGTGGGYGYTF. The CDR3 bases are TGTGCCAGCAGTTACGAGGGCACAGGGGGCGGGTATGGCTACACCTTC. This sequence joins TRBV28 and TRBJ1-2, with 9 bases fitting TRBD1. The CDR3 runs 16 residues. Trimming cost V 4 bases and J 5 bases; bases outside gene matches: 11. Looked up from germline, CDR1 is MDHEN and CDR2 is SYDVKM.

The genes are TRBV19 and TRBJ1-2, with a possible D match to TRBD1 (5 bases). This CDR3 contains 14 residues. With 6 bases removed from V and 4 bases from J, the gap between germline ends came to 15 bases. Germline V gene sequence: CDR1 LNHDA, CDR2 SQIVND (reference sequence). The CDR3 bases are TGTGCCAGTAGCAGAAAGACAGAGAGCTATGGCTACACCTTC. Translated, it gives CASSRKTESYGYTF.

The V call is TRBV6-5, the J call TRBJ1-2; the D gene is possibly TRBD1 (6 bases). The V end lost 2 bases, the J end lost 4 bases, and 11 bases lay between the germline ends. The CDR3 contains 14 residues. Germline CDR1 and CDR2: MNHEY and SVGAGI. Written as DNA, the CDR3 is TGTGCCAGCAGTTACAGCGGACAGAGCTATGGCTACACCTTC. It is translated as CASSYSGQSYGYTF.

This rearrangement joins TRBV2 to TRBJ2-4; tentative D call: TRBD1 (5 bases). The CDR3 covers 14 residues. Germline CDR1 and CDR2: SNHLY and FYNNEI. V was trimmed by 4 bases and J by 6 bases, leaving 13 bases between them. The CDR3 reads CASSVRASGNIQYF. CDR3 sequence (DNA): TGTGCCAGCAGTGTCAGGGCATCGGGAAACATTCAGTACTTC.

J is TRBJ2-2 and V is TRBV10-2; D is possibly TRBD2 (5 bases). The ends were cut back, 3 bases at V and 7 bases at J, with 12 bases in the middle. The length of the CDR3 is 14 residues. CDR1 is WSHSY and CDR2 is SAAADI in the germline V gene. CDR3 loop: CASSDLRASGELFF. The CDR3 region has the DNA TGCGCCAGCAGTGATCTGAGGGCGAGCGGGGAGCTGTTTTTT.

The rearrangement uses TRBV12-3 or TRBV12-4 and TRBJ2-7; 9 nucleotides align to TRBD1. V lost 6 bases to trimming and J lost 5 bases; unmatched junction nucleotides: 5. There are 13 residues in the CDR3. The CDR3 DNA reads TGTGCCAGCAGCGGGACAGGGTTAAACGAGCAGTACTTC. Translated, it gives CASSGTGLNEQYF.

This clone was seen just once. The chain combines TRBV13 with TRBJ1-5; no firm D call. Trimming removed 7 bases from V and 4 bases from J, with 23 bases in between. The CDR3 runs to 17 residues. Per germline, CDR1 PRHDT and CDR2 FYEKMQ (reference sequence). As DNA, the CDR3 is TGTGCCAGCACCAATAACGGGGTAAGTAGGGCAAATCAGCCCCAGCATTTT. Its translation: CASTNNGVSRANQPQHF. Supplemented by reference TRBV13 and TRBJ1-5, the full variable domain reads AAGVIQSPRHLIKEKRETATLKCYPIPRHDTVYWYQQGPGQDPQFLISFYEKMQSDKGSIPDRFSAQQFSDYHSELNMSSLELGDSALYFCASTNNGVSRANQPQHFGDGTRLSIL.